Shown below are 21 T cell receptor beta chains from a single sample sequenced in a study of T cell responses to AZD1222 COVID-19 vaccine. TCRdb's copy holds only in-frame clones and misses some; the assay was immunoSEQ multiplex PCR. Here the sample spans about 100,000 clones, roughly 86% being singletons. Sequencing was performed on peripheral blood, taken on day 0 of MenACWY control vaccination. The origin of the receptors is an adult in good health.

This chain joins TRBV12-3 or TRBV12-4 and TRBJ1-2; no definite D call. The CDR3 covers 13 residues. The V end was cut by 6 bases, the J end by 8 bases, with 16 bases between. The CDR3 sequence: CASSPQRDRGYTF. The DNA of the CDR3 is TGTGCCAGCAGCCCCCAGCGGGATCGGGGCTACACCTTC.

The chain employs TRBV9 and TRBJ1-1, with a possible D match to TRBD1 (6 bases). The V end was cut by 1 base, the J end by 3 bases, with 7 bases between. The CDR3 loop spans 13 amino acids. Germline lookup yields CDR1 SGDLS and CDR2 YYNGEE. The CDR3 nucleotides are TGTGCCAGCAGCGTAAGGACAGACACTGAAGCTTTCTTT. It codes for CASSVRTDTEAFF.

The rearrangement links TRBV25-1 to TRBJ2-3; D ambiguous. Trimming shortened V by 9 bases and J by 2 bases, and 12 bases separated the two germline ends. CDR1 is MGHDK and CDR2 is SYGVNS in the germline V gene. CDR3 length: 13 residues. The CDR3 nucleotides are TGTGCCAGTTCTTTCGGACCCACAGATACGCAGTATTTT. Protein: CASSFGPTDTQYF.

This rearrangement joins TRBV6-5 to TRBJ2-7; D may be TRBD1 (5 bases). This CDR3 contains 16 residues. Trimming cost V 0 bases and J 1 base, with 13 bases left between them. Germline CDR1 is MNHEY and CDR2 is SVGAGI. DNA of the CDR3: TGTGCCAGCAGTTACTCAGGGGCCCCCTTATCCTACGAGCAGTACTTC. This codes for CASSYSGAPLSYEQYF.

The chain recombines TRBV27 with TRBJ2-7; tentative D call: TRBD1 (6 bases). With 2 bases removed from V and 3 bases from J, the gap between germline ends came to 14 bases. Germline CDR1 reads MNHEY; CDR2 reads SMNVEV (reference sequence). The CDR3 is 15 amino acids. This chain's CDR3 is CASSLLPGAHYEQYF. The CDR3 bases are TGTGCCAGCAGTTTACTCCCAGGGGCCCACTACGAGCAGTACTTC.

Only one count was recorded for this clone. Other DNA sequences in this specimen translate into the identical CDR3. The chain links TRBV9 to TRBJ2-3, with D unresolved. Trimming shortened V by 0 bases and J by 2 bases, and 7 bases separated the two germline ends. Per the germline V gene, CDR1 is SGDLS and CDR2 is YYNGEE. There are 14 residues in the CDR3. CDR3 sequence: CASSVAGNTDTQYF. CDR3 DNA sequence: TGTGCCAGCAGCGTAGCTGGCAACACAGATACGCAGTATTTT.

J is TRBJ1-3 and V is TRBV30, with TRBD1 identical over 10 bases. Trimming took 3 bases from V and 4 from J; bases not matched to a gene: 9. The length of the CDR3 is 16 residues. Germline V lookup: CDR1 GTSNPN, CDR2 SVGIG (reference sequence). The CDR3 is CAWSLGQGRAGNTIYF. CDR3 in DNA: TGTGCCTGGAGCTTGGGACAGGGGCGAGCAGGAAACACCATATATTTT.

This chain's CDR3 is CASRAGRPPYEQYF. CDR3 sequence (DNA): TGTGCTTCCAGGGCGGGTCGGCCACCCTACGAGCAGTACTTC. The genes are TRBV28 and TRBJ2-7, with D perhaps assigned TRBD1 or TRBD2 (5 bases each). The CDR3 sequence is 14 residues long. Germline lookup yields CDR1 MDHEN and CDR2 SYDVKM.

V is TRBV28 and J is TRBJ2-6, with 7 bases matching TRBD1. J lost 1 base, V lost 2 bases, and 17 bases had no gene match. Looked up from germline, CDR1 is MDHEN and CDR2 is SYDVKM. The CDR3 is 21 amino acids. As DNA, the CDR3 is TGTGCCAGCAGTTTAGGAAGGGGGCGGGCTAGACTGGGTTCTGGGGCCAACGTCCTGACTTTC. As protein: CASSLGRGRARLGSGANVLTF. The variable domain in full, with the rest retrieved from reference TRBV28 and TRBJ2-6, is DVKVTQSSRYLVKRTGEKVFLECVQDMDHENMFWYRQDPGLGLRLIYFSYDVKMKEKGDIPEGYSVSREKKERFSLILESASTNQTSMYLCASSLGRGRARLGSGANVLTFGAGSRLTVL.

This sequence joins TRBV9 and TRBJ2-2; 7 nucleotides match TRBD1. Germline V CDR1 and CDR2: SGDLS, YYNGEE. V was clipped by 3 bases and J by 1 base; unmatched bases: 12. The CDR3 covers 18 residues. In DNA form, the CDR3 reads TGTGCCAGCAGCGCGACAGGGTTGCGTTACCGGAACACCGGGGAGCTGTTTTTT. It specifies CASSATGLRYRNTGELFF.

This clone was seen once. The V and J genes are TRBV25-1 and TRBJ2-7; 8 bases line up with TRBD1. The CDR3 runs to 13 residues. Per germline, CDR1 MGHDK and CDR2 SYGVNS. The V gene end was trimmed by 7 bases and the J gene end by 3 bases; junction bases not matched to a gene: 5. CDR3 DNA: TGTGCCAGCACTAAGGGACAGGACTACGAGCAGTACTTC. Encoded protein: CASTKGQDYEQYF.

In regard to this clone: Distinct nucleotide sequences in the sample also encode this CDR3. J is TRBJ1-1 and V is TRBV28, with TRBD1 as a possible D gene (5 bases). V lost 6 bases and J 1 base, leaving 9 bases between the germline ends. CDR1 and CDR2 from the germline V gene are MDHEN and SYDVKM. The CDR3 extends over 13 amino acids. In DNA, the CDR3 is TGTGCCAGCAGAGGCCAGGGGAACACTGAAGCTTTCTTT. Its translation is CASRGQGNTEAFF.

This clone was counted a single time. The rearrangement links TRBV18 to TRBJ2-6, with a possible D match to TRBD2 (7 bases). Germline V CDR1 and CDR2: KGHSH, LQKENI. The CDR3 covers 18 residues. The ends were cut back, 2 bases at V and 0 bases at J, with 14 bases in the middle. CDR3 sequence (DNA): TGTGCCAGCTCACCAGGGGGGGGCGGCTCCTCTGGGGCCAACGTCCTGACTTTC. This codes for CASSPGGGGSSGANVLTF.

The genes are TRBV19 and TRBJ1-5; 7 bases agree with TRBD1. With V trimmed by 6 bases and J by 6 bases, 2 bases remained unmatched. CDR3 length: 12 amino acids. Per germline, CDR1 LNHDA and CDR2 SQIVND (reference sequence). The CDR3 DNA reads as TGTGCCAGTAGGACAGGGAGTCAGCCCCAGCATTTT. Translated: CASRTGSQPQHF.

This clone occurred once. The chain combines TRBV10-3 with TRBJ2-1; D remains ambiguous. Germline CDR1 ENHRY, CDR2 SYGVKD. The CDR3 is made up of 15 amino acids. The V gene lost 4 bases and the J gene lost 3 bases, with 13 bases spanning the gap. CDR3 sequence: CAISGFGLGYNEQFF. CDR3 bases: TGTGCCATCAGTGGTTTTGGGCTAGGCTACAATGAGCAGTTCTTC.

In this sample, this clone turned up once. The chain uses TRBV7-2 and TRBJ2-6; D is perhaps TRBD2 (5 bases). This CDR3 spans 16 amino acids. The germline CDR1 and CDR2 sequences are SGHTA and FQGNSA. With 2 bases removed from V and 0 bases from J, the gap between germline ends came to 8 bases. CDR3 DNA sequence: TGTGCCAGCAGCTTACACGGGAACTCTGGGGCCAACGTCCTGACTTTC. Its protein product is CASSLHGNSGANVLTF.

This clone has a handful of counts. This chain links TRBV6-2 or TRBV6-3 with TRBJ2-7, with 7 bases fitting TRBD1. Trimming removed 2 bases from V and 4 bases from J; junction bases left unmatched: 8. This CDR3 comprises 15 residues. The V gene's germline CDR1 is MNHEY and CDR2 SVGEGT. CDR3 coding DNA: TGTGCCAGCAGTTACGCCCAGTACAGGGGTTACGAGCAGTACTTC. Protein product: CASSYAQYRGYEQYF.

This clone was counted only a few times. This chain uses TRBV18 with TRBJ1-1; unclear D gene. V lost 3 bases, J lost 2 bases, and 7 bases lay in between. Germline V gives CDR1 KGHSH, CDR2 LQKENI. The CDR3 runs to 13 residues. This CDR3 is CASSPDINTEAFF. In DNA, the CDR3 is TGTGCCAGCTCACCCGATATTAACACTGAAGCTTTCTTT.

This rearrangement joins TRBV6-6 to TRBJ2-3; maybe TRBD2 (6 bases). CDR3 length equals 15 residues. V shed 8 bases and J shed 1 base, with 16 bases lying between them. CDR1 and CDR2 (germline): MNHNY, SVGAGI (reference sequence). The CDR3 DNA is TGTGCCAGCCGAATTAGCGGAGGGGGCACAGATACGCAGTATTTT. As protein: CASRISGGGTDTQYF.

This clone appeared a single time. The chain recombines TRBV28 with TRBJ2-5; D tentatively reads TRBD1 or TRBD2 (5 bases each). Germline V gene lookup returns CDR1 MDHEN and CDR2 SYDVKM. Trimming pared 8 bases from V and 4 bases from J, leaving 20 bases between. The CDR3 loop spans 15 amino acids. CDR3 sequence: CASGTLTGARETQYF. The CDR3 DNA sequence: TGTGCCAGCGGGACGCTTACAGGAGCTCGAGAGACCCAGTACTTC.

V usage is TRBV5-1 and J usage is TRBJ2-7; no reliable D call. Germline CDR1 reads SGHRS; CDR2 reads YFSETQ. CDR3 size: 16 residues. V lost 3 bases and J 5 bases, leaving 21 bases between the germline ends. The CDR3 sequence: CASSSFGRPVEDEQYF. DNA for the CDR3: TGCGCCAGCAGCTCATTCGGACGGCCAGTTGAGGACGAGCAGTACTTC.